This T cell receptor (beta chain) was sequenced in a study of T cell changes during pregnancy in multiple sclerosis. CDR1 is LNHNV, CDR2 YYDKDF, per germline (reference sequence). The CDR3 has 16 residues. V shed 0 bases and J 7 bases; nucleotides not matched to a gene: 0. Produced via immunoSEQ multiplex PCR; TCRdb's table is partial and in-frame only. This sample has more than 65,000 clones, with just over 90% found just once. The chain joins TRBV15 to TRBJ2-1; TRBD2 matches at 16 bases. The input for sequencing was CD4+ T cells from peripheral blood mononuclear cells, taken before pregnancy. The source is a female donor with multiple sclerosis, enrolled in a pregnancy study. The CDR3 DNA reads as TGTGCCACCAGCAGAGAGGGACTAGCGGGAGGGAATGAGCAGTTCTTC. Its protein is CATSREGLAGGNEQFF.